The 27 T cell receptor beta chains given below trace back to one sample, sequenced in a study of regulatory T cells in long-lasting Graves disease. Regarding time point: newly diagnosed GD, antithyroid drugs for less than 3 months. RNA from PBMCs was the source of the TCR library. Building of the TCR beta libraries involved iRepertoire HTBI primers and Arm-PCR of CDR3 regions. TCRdb reanalysed the multiplex PCR reads using MiXCR and keeps one entry per CDR3 protein. This table has 360,000 or so distinct CDR3 sequences, approximately 15% appearing once. The sample was also linked to a second study, of T cells in Graves' hyperthyroidism and ophthalmopathy.

This material consisted of peripheral blood mononuclear cells (PBMCs), taken at new diagnosis, from a patient treated with antithyroid drugs. Receptors originate from a man between 35 and 55 years old with Graves disease.

The sample holds a few counts of this clonotype. A read error may be the cause here, since a much bigger clone is one base away. The chain has TRBV11-1 and TRBJ2-1; 9 bases are a match to TRBD2. From germline, CDR1 is SGHAT and CDR2 FQDESV (reference sequence). The CDR3 is 14 amino acids. The V and J ends lost 8 bases and 6 bases, in that order; junction bases with no gene match: 8. CDR3 nucleotide sequence: TGTGCCAGCGGGAGCGGGGGGACACTCAATGAGCAGTTCTTC. Translated: CASGSGGTLNEQFF.

The sample holds a few counts of this clonotype. This may arise from a read error, as a much more abundant clone is one base away. The chain employs TRBV2 and TRBJ2-1, with unresolved D. In germline, CDR1 is SNHLY, CDR2 FYNNEI. CDR3 length equals 11 residues. The DNA for the CDR3 is TGTGCCAGCAGTGCTCAGAAGAACCAGCACTTC. It is translated as CASSAQKNQHF.

V is TRBV29-1 and J is TRBJ2-2, with TRBD2 identical over 8 bases. The CDR3 spans 13 residues. The V gene's germline CDR1 is SQVTM and CDR2 ANQGSEA. V lost 4 bases, J lost 5 bases, and 3 bases stayed unmatched. Here the CDR3 reads CSVAGTRTGELFF. The DNA for the CDR3 is TGCAGCGTTGCCGGGACTAGGACCGGGGAGCTGTTTTTT.

This clonotype appeared many times. This CDR3 is CATSDFRGGTDTQYF. The CDR3 bases are TGTGCCACCAGTGATTTTCGCGGGGGGACAGATACGCAGTATTTT. The V and J genes are TRBV24-1 and TRBJ2-3, with 8 bases aligning to TRBD2. V was clipped by 1 base and J by 3 bases; unmatched bases: 2. CDR1 and CDR2 from the germline V gene are KGHDR and SFDVKD. The CDR3 covers 15 residues.

The chain uses TRBV15 and TRBJ2-2, with 13 bases aligning to TRBD2. The CDR3 is made up of 15 amino acids. Germline V lookup: CDR1 LNHNV, CDR2 YYDKDF (reference sequence). V was pared by 8 bases and J by 6 bases, with 6 bases of the junction left unmatched. The CDR3 loop reads CATRTSGGAAGELFF. CDR3 DNA sequence: TGTGCCACCCGCACTAGCGGGGGGGCGGCCGGGGAGCTGTTTTTT.

In this sample, this clonotype turned up many times. The V and J genes are TRBV30 and TRBJ2-5; D is uncertain. CDR1 is GTSNPN, CDR2 SVGIG, per germline (reference sequence). Trimming cost V 5 bases and J 0 bases, with 16 bases left between them. The CDR3 sequence is 15 residues long. DNA for the CDR3: TGTGCCTGGCTCCCCTTCGGGCAGGACCAAGAGACCCAGTACTTC. It is translated as CAWLPFGQDQETQYF.

In the case of this clonotype: Being one base from a much bigger clone, this may be a read error. V gene TRBV6-2 or TRBV6-3 combines with J gene TRBJ2-1; tentatively, D is TRBD1 (6 bases). The germline V gene encodes CDR1 MNHEY and CDR2 SVGEGT. The CDR3 extends over 14 amino acids. Trimming removed 6 bases at V and 10 bases at J, with 19 bases between. CDR3 coding DNA: TGTGCCAGCAGCATCAACAGGGAACGCTACGAGCAGTTCTTC. Its protein product is CASSINRERYEQFF.

This clonotype was detected only a few times. The chain's CDR3 is CAWSVQGADTQYF. In DNA, the CDR3 is TGTGCCTGGAGTGTACAGGGGGCAGATACGCAGTATTTT. J is TRBJ2-3 and V is TRBV30, with 8 bases matching TRBD1. The CDR3 consists of 13 residues. Trimming removed 0 bases from V and 4 bases from J; junction bases left unmatched: 0. In germline, CDR1 is GTSNPN, CDR2 SVGIG (reference sequence).

This clonotype was recorded at least ten times. The rearrangement uses TRBV4-2 and TRBJ1-1; possibly TRBD1 for D (5 bases). The CDR3 length is 13 residues. Germline-derived CDR1 and CDR2 are LGHNA and YNFKEQ. Trimming pared 3 bases from V and 3 bases from J, leaving 8 bases between. The CDR3 coding sequence is TGTGCCAGCAGCCAGGGACCTTACACTGAAGCTTTCTTT. This codes for CASSQGPYTEAFF.

This clonotype was seen many times. The chain links TRBV28 to TRBJ2-7; D is possibly TRBD1 (6 bases). V shed 5 bases and J shed 2 bases, with 10 bases lying between them. This CDR3 has 13 amino acids. From germline, CDR1 is MDHEN and CDR2 SYDVKM. The CDR3 DNA follows: TGTGCCAGCAGTGTCAGGGGTCCCTACGAGCAGTACTTC. Its protein product is CASSVRGPYEQYF.

This clonotype showed up just a few times. The J gene is TRBJ2-1, the V gene TRBV9; D ambiguous. V lost 1 base and J 9 bases, leaving 5 bases between the germline ends. Germline CDR1 and CDR2: SGDLS and YYNGEE. This CDR3 has 11 amino acids. The CDR3 DNA follows: TGTGCCAGCAGCGTATCCGGTGAGCAGTTCTTC. This gives the protein CASSVSGEQFF. The full variable domain, in which reference TRBV9 and TRBJ2-1 provide the parts outside the CDR3, is DSGVTQTPKHLITATGQRVTLRCSPRSGDLSVYWYQQSLDQGLQFLIQYYNGEERAKGNILERFSAQQFPDLHSELNLSSLELGDSALYFCASSVSGEQFFGPGTRLTVL.

In this sample, this clonotype turned up a few times. The V gene is TRBV13, the J gene TRBJ2-6, with D maybe TRBD1 (6 bases). Germline V gives CDR1 PRHDT, CDR2 FYEKMQ (reference sequence). The V end was cut by 3 bases, the J end by 0 bases, with 9 bases between. The CDR3 has 16 amino acids. Here the CDR3 DNA reads TGTGCCAGCAGCTTGGGACAAAGCTCTGGGGCCAACGTCCTGACTTTC. It yields the protein CASSLGQSSGANVLTF.

This clonotype has ten or more counts. The V and J genes are TRBV4-3 and TRBJ2-5; TRBD1 matches at 8 bases. V was pared by 1 base and J by 7 bases, with 5 bases of the junction left unmatched. This CDR3 has 14 amino acids. CDR1 is LGHNA, CDR2 YSLEER, per germline. The DNA of the CDR3 is TGCGCCAGCAGCCAAGTAGACAGGGGAGGGACCCAGTACTTC. Protein sequence: CASSQVDRGGTQYF.

For this clonotype: A clone one base away is much larger, so this may be a read error. This chain uses TRBV6-9 with TRBJ2-3, with D possibly being TRBD2 (5 bases). Germline values: CDR1 MNHGY, CDR2 SVAAGI. The CDR3 contains 14 residues. The CDR3 DNA is TGTGCCAGCAGTTACCCGGAGGTCACAGATAAGCAGTATTTT. Its translation: CASSYPEVTDKQYF.

The table lists this clonotype with many counts. V and J are TRBV2 and TRBJ1-1, with D perhaps TRBD1 (5 bases). The CDR3 runs 15 residues. CDR1 and CDR2 (germline): SNHLY, FYNNEI. Trimming cost V 8 bases and J 5 bases, with 21 bases left between them. CDR3: CASAREGDGGTEAFF. The CDR3 DNA reads as TGTGCCAGCGCCAGAGAAGGGGATGGAGGAACTGAAGCTTTCTTT.

This clonotype has ten or more counts. This chain joins TRBV16 and TRBJ1-1; weak D call: TRBD1 (6 bases). Germline V gene sequence: CDR1 KGHSY, CDR2 FQNENV. The CDR3 consists of 13 residues. V was pared by 3 bases and J by 3 bases, with 8 bases between. CDR3 nucleotides: TGTGCCAGCAGCCAGGGGGGGCACACTGAAGCTTTCTTT. This gives the protein CASSQGGHTEAFF.

The sample holds a few counts of this clonotype. The J gene is TRBJ1-5, the V gene TRBV20-1; D might be TRBD1 (6 bases). The CDR3 spans 14 residues. Germline values: CDR1 DFQATT, CDR2 SNEGSKA (reference sequence). V was cut by 5 bases and J by 4 bases, with 15 bases left in between. The CDR3 sequence: CSAQGGGSNQPQHF. CDR3 nucleotides: TGCAGTGCTCAAGGGGGGGGGAGTAATCAGCCCCAGCATTTT.

This chain links TRBV3-2 with TRBJ2-3; TRBD1 reflects the table's D call only, with no check against the DNA. TRBV3-2 is an annotated pseudogene. CDR3 size: 14 residues. The chain's CDR3 is CATNDRASTDTQYF. CDR3 DNA: TGTGCCACCAACGACAGGGCGAGCACAGATACGCAGTATTTT.

Many counts were recorded for this clonotype. CDR3 DNA: TGCGCCAGCAGCTTGGTGTCCTACGAGGGGTCCTGTAGTTCACCCCTCCACTTT. It is translated as CASSLVSYEGSCSSPLHF. This sequence joins TRBV5-1 and TRBJ1-6; TRBD1 might be the D (5 bases). The V gene's germline CDR1 is SGHRS and CDR2 YFSETQ. CDR3 size: 18 residues. Trimming removed 0 bases at V and 9 bases at J, with 22 bases between.

This clonotype has a count of ten or more. The chain has TRBV24-1 and TRBJ2-5; 8 bases fit TRBD2. CDR3 length: 16 residues. The trim removed 0 bases at V and 5 bases at J, leaving 7 bases unmatched. Looked up from germline, CDR1 is KGHDR and CDR2 is SFDVKD. The CDR3 coding sequence is TGTGCCACCAGTGATTTGAGGCGGGGGGTCACGGAGACCCAGTACTTC. Its protein product is CATSDLRRGVTETQYF.

This clonotype occurred many times. Relative to the germline gene, one junction end is altered; a read error may explain this. The chain uses TRBV9 and TRBJ1-1; perhaps TRBD1 as D (6 bases). This CDR3 is built from 14 residues. Germline-derived CDR1 and CDR2 are SGDLS and YYNGEE. CDR3 nucleotide sequence: TGCGCCAGCAGCGCGGGACATGGGAACACTGAAGCTTTCTTT. Translating gives CASSAGHGNTEAFF.

This clonotype was counted many times. The rearrangement joins TRBV7-2 to TRBJ2-4, with 7 bases fitting TRBD1. This CDR3 has 18 residues. V was pared by 1 base and J by 3 bases, with 12 bases of the junction left unmatched. The germline CDR1 and CDR2 sequences are SGHTA and FQGNSA. The CDR3 DNA is TGTGCCAGCAGCTTAGTCGCTTGGACAGGCTCAAGCAAAAACATTCAGTACTTC. Translated, it gives CASSLVAWTGSSKNIQYF.

At least ten counts were recorded for this clonotype. This rearrangement joins TRBV5-1 to TRBJ2-3; D not certain. Germline lookup yields CDR1 SGHRS and CDR2 YFSETQ. The CDR3 is made up of 15 amino acids. V lost 5 bases to trimming and J lost 2 bases, with 15 bases between them. CDR3 nucleotides: TGCGCCAGCAGTTTCCAACCCGACATCACAGATACGCAGTATTTT. Its protein is CASSFQPDITDTQYF.

This clonotype has ten or more counts. The genes are TRBV5-1 and TRBJ2-7; D is perhaps TRBD1 (5 bases). Germline V CDR1 and CDR2: SGHRS, YFSETQ. This CDR3 spans 14 amino acids. V dropped 0 bases and J dropped 3 bases, with 10 bases sitting between them. CDR3 sequence reads: CASSLGQTFYEQYF. CDR3 DNA sequence: TGCGCCAGCAGCTTGGGACAGACCTTCTACGAGCAGTACTTC.

Many counts were recorded for this clonotype. The chain uses TRBV7-2 and TRBJ2-5; D tentatively reads TRBD1 or TRBD2 (5 bases each). The V gene lost 4 bases and the J gene lost 3 bases, with 12 bases spanning the gap. This CDR3 has 14 residues. Germline loops: CDR1 SGHTA, CDR2 FQGNSA. The CDR3 DNA reads TGTGCCAGCAGCTATCAGGGTAGCGAAGAGACCCAGTACTTC. Its translation is CASSYQGSEETQYF.

This clonotype was observed a few times. The chain employs TRBV25-1 and TRBJ1-5, with unresolved D. V was cut by 3 bases and J by 5 bases, with 8 bases left in between. Per the germline V gene, CDR1 is MGHDK and CDR2 is SYGVNS. The CDR3 is made up of 13 amino acids. Here the CDR3 reads CASSDLLDQPQHF. In DNA, the CDR3 is TGTGCCAGCAGTGACCTCCTGGATCAGCCCCAGCATTTT.

This clonotype was counted at least ten times. This chain links TRBV19 with TRBJ2-5; D might be TRBD1 (6 bases). The V end lost 9 bases, the J end lost 1 base, and 12 bases lay between the germline ends. The CDR3 runs 13 residues. CDR1 LNHDA and CDR2 SQIVND come from the germline V gene (reference sequence). This CDR3 reads CASSWGPQETQYF. In DNA, the CDR3 is TGTGCCAGCAGTTGGGGGCCCCAAGAGACCCAGTACTTC.